The clone carrying this T cell receptor (beta chain) has a handful of counts. Antigen unknown. The sample originates from a study of T cells in Graves' hyperthyroidism and ophthalmopathy. Points from the study as a whole: Among clonotypes expanded in thyroid above 0.001, most were also found in blood. For ophthalmopathy, model prediction preceded onset by a median roughly 6.5 months.

Uncontrolled infection, other autoimmune disease, pregnancy and lactation each barred patients from inclusion. The authors took PBMCs from 7.5 to 10 ml fresh peripheral blood. RNA transcripts yielded amplified TCR beta CDR3 regions. Initially, a first-round RT-PCR of the TCR CDR3 employed the HTBI primer set. One entry per CDR3 protein, called by TCRdb with MiXCR from the multiplex PCR reads. The sample contains some 580,000 distinct CDR3 sequences, more than 15% of which appear only once. The sequencing sample was made of blood. This clonotype was sampled from a woman in her forties with Graves' ophthalmopathy.

CDR3 DNA: TGCAGTGTCAGAGAGGGGCGGAGAGAGCAGTTCTTC. Protein: CSVREGRREQFF. The chain links TRBV20-1 to TRBJ2-1; either TRBD1 or TRBD2 may fit D (5 bases each). Germline values: CDR1 DFQATT, CDR2 SNEGSKA (reference sequence). CDR3 length: 12 amino acids. Trimming removed 7 bases at V and 10 bases at J, with 17 bases between.